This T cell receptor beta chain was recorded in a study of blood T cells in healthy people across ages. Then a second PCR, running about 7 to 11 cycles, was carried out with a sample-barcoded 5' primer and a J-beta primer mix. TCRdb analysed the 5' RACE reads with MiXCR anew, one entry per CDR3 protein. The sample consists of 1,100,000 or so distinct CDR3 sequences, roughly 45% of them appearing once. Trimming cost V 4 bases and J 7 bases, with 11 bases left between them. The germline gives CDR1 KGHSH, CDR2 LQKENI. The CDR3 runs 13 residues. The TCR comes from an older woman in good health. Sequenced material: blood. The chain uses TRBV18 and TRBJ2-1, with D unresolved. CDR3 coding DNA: TGTGCCAGCTCACTAACGGACCTTAATGAGCAGTTCTTC. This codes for CASSLTDLNEQFF.